The sequence of this T cell receptor beta chain was determined in a study of cytomegalovirus exposure and HLA in healthy donors. Study observations and caveats: Reportedly, fewer N-insertions than the roughly 690-donor mean appeared in an Asian-associated ancestry cluster in a later analysis.

The PCR had 60 Vbeta and 13 Jbeta primers. The repertoire was sequenced with immunoSEQ multiplex PCR; TCRdb's copy has only in-frame clones and lacks some. The table lists roughly 150,000 clones, 70% to 85% of them singletons, with around 2.6% in the top ten. On this clone itself: The antigen is unknown.

The V end was cut by 0 bases, the J end by 4 bases, with 12 bases between. Germline loops: CDR1 LGHNA, CDR2 YSLEER. The CDR3 is 16 amino acids. Sequenced sample: PBMCs. This clonotype was obtained from a male donor in good health and CMV-seronegative. This chain connects TRBV4-3 to TRBJ2-2, with D unclear. The CDR3 DNA is TGCGCCAGCAGCCAAGACTCCCGGGTGACCACCGGGGAGCTGTTTTTT. This sequence encodes CASSQDSRVTTGELFF.